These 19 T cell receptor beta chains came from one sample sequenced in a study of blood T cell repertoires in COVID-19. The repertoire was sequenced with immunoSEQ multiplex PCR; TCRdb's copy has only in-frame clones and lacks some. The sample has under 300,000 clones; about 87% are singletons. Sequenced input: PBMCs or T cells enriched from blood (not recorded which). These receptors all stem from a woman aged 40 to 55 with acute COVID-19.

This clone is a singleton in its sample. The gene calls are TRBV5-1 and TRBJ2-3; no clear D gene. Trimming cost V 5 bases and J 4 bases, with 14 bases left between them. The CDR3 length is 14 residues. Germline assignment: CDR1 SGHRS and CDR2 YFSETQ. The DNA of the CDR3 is TGCGCCAGCAGGGCGACACCAGGTGCAGATACGCAGTATTTT. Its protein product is CASRATPGADTQYF.

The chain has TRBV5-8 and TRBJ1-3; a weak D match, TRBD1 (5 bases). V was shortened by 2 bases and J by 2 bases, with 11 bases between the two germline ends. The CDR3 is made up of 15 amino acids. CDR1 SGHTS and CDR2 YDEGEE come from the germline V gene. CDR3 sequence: CASSFTRVPGNTIYF. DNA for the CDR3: TGTGCCAGCAGCTTCACCAGGGTCCCTGGAAACACCATATATTTT.

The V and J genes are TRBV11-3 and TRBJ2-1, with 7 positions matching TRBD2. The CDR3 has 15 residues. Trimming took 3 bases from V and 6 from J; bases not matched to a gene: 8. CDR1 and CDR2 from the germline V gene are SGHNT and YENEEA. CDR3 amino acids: CASSFRGGGINEQFF. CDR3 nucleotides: TGTGCCAGCAGCTTCCGGGGCGGGGGTATCAATGAGCAGTTCTTC.

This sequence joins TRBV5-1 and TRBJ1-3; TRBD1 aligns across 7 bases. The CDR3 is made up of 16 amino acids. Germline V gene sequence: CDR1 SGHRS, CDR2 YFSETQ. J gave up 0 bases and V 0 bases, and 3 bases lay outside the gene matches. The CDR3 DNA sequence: TGCGCCAGCAGCTTGGACGGACAGGACTCTGGAAACACCATATATTTT. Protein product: CASSLDGQDSGNTIYF.

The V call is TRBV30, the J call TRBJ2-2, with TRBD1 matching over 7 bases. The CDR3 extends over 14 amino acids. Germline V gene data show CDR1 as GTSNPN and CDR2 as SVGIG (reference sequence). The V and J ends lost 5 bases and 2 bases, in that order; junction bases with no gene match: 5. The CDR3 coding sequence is TGTGCCTGGGCGACAGGGTTCAACACCGGGGAGCTGTTTTTT. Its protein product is CAWATGFNTGELFF.

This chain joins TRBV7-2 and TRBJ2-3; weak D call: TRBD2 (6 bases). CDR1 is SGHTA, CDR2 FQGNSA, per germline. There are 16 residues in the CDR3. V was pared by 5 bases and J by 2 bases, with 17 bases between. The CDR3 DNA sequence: TGTGCCAGCAGCAGAATGAGGCGGGGATACACAGATACGCAGTATTTT. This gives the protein CASSRMRRGYTDTQYF.

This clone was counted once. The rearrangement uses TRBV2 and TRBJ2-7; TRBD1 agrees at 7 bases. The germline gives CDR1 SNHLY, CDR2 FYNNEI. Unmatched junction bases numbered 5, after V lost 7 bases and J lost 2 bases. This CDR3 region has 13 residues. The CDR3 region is CASTGQRAYEQYF. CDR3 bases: TGTGCCAGCACGGGACAGCGAGCCTACGAGCAGTACTTC. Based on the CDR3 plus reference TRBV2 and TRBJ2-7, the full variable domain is EPEVTQTPSHQVTQMGQEVILRCVPISNHLYFYWYRQILGQKVEFLVSFYNNEISEKSEIFDDQFSVERPDGSNFTLKIRSTKLEDSAMYFCASTGQRAYEQYFGPGTRLTVT.

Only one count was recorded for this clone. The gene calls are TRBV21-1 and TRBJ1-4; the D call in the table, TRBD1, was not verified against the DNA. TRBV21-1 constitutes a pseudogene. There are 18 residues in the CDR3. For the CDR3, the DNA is TGTGCCAGCAGCAAAAGCCGGAACAGGGGGCGGACTAATGAAAAACTGTTTTTT. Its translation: CASSKSRNRGRTNEKLFF.

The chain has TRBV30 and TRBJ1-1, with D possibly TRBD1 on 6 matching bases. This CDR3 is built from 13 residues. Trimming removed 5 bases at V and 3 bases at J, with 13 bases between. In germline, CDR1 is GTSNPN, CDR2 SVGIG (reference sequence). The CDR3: CAWGGASDTEAFF. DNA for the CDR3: TGTGCCTGGGGGGGGGCCTCGGACACTGAAGCTTTCTTT.

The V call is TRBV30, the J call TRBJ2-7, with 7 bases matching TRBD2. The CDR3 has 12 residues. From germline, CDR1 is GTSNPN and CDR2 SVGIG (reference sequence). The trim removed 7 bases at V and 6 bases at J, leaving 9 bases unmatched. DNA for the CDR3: TGTGCCTTAACGATCGGGGAGGGCGAGCAGTACTTC. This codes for CALTIGEGEQYF.

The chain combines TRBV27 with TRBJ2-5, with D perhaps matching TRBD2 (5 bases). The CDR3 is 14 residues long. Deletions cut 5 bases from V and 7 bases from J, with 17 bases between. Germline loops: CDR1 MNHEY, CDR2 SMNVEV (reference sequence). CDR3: CASSPRGLLGTQYF. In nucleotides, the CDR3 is TGTGCCAGCAGTCCCCGGGGTCTACTAGGGACCCAGTACTTC.

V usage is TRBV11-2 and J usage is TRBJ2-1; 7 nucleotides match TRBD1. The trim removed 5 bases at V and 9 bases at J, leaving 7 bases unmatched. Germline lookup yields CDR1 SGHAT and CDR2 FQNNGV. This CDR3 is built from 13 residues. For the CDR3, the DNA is TGTGCCAGCAGCCCGGACAGGTCCGCTGAGCAGTTCTTC. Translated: CASSPDRSAEQFF.

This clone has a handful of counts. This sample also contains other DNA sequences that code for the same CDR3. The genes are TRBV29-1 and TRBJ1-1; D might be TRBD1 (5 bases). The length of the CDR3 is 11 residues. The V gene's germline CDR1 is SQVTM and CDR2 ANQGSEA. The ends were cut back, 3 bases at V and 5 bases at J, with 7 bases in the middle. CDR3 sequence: CSVDRGTEAFF. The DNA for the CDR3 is TGCAGCGTTGACCGGGGGACTGAAGCTTTCTTT. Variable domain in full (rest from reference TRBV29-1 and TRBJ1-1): SAVISQKPSRDICQRGTSLTIQCQVDSQVTMMFWYRQQPGQSLTLIATANQGSEATYESGFVIDKFPISRPNLTFSTLTVSNMSPEDSSIYLCSVDRGTEAFFGQGTRLTVV.

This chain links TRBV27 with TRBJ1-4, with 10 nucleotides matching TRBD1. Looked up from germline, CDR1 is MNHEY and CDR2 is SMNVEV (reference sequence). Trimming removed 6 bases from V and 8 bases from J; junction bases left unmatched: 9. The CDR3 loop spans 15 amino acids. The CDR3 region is CASRRAGTGDEKLFF. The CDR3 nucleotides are TGTGCCAGCAGGCGCGCCGGGACAGGGGACGAAAAACTGTTTTTT.

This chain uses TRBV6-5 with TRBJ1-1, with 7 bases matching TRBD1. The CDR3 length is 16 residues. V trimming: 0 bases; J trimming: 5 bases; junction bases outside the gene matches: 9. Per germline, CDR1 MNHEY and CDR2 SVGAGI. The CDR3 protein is CASSYSRGRGWTEAFF. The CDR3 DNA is TGTGCCAGCAGTTACTCGCGGGGCAGGGGGTGGACTGAAGCTTTCTTT.

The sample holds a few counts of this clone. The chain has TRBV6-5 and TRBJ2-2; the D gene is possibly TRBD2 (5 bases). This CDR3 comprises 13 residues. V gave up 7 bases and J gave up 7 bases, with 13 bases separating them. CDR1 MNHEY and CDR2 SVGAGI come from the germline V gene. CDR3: CASTSSEVGELFF. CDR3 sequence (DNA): TGTGCCAGCACGAGTAGCGAGGTCGGGGAGCTGTTTTTT.

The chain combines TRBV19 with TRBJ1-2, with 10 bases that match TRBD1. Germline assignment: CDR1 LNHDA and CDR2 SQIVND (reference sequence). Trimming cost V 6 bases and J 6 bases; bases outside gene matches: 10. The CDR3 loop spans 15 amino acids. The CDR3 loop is CASRRLRDRGDGYTF. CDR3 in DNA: TGTGCCAGTAGGAGACTACGGGACAGGGGAGATGGCTACACCTTC.

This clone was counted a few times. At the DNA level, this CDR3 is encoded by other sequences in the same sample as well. CDR3 bases: TGCGCCAGCAGCTCGGGACTAGCGGGGGGGCAAAGCACAGATACGCAGTATTTT. This gives the protein CASSSGLAGGQSTDTQYF. The chain carries TRBV5-1 and TRBJ2-3; the match to TRBD2 covers 16 bases. Germline CDR1 and CDR2: SGHRS and YFSETQ. This CDR3 contains 18 residues. The V segment lost 3 bases and the J segment 0 bases; nucleotides outside the gene matches: 4.

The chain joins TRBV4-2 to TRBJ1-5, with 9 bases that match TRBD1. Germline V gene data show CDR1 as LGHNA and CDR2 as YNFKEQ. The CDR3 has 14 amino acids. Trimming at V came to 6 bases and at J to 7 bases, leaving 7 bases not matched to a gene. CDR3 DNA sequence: TGTGCCAGCAGTCACGACAGGGGGGTACAGCCCCAGCATTTT. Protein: CASSHDRGVQPQHF.